Below, 18 T cell receptor beta chains from the same sample are listed, as sequenced in a study of cytomegalovirus exposure and HLA in healthy donors. Primers included in the PCR were 60 Vbeta and 13 Jbeta primers. This table comes from immunoSEQ multiplex PCR, and its TCRdb copy is limited to in-frame clones, with some not included. Here the sample spans about 160,000 clones, around 63% being singletons. The sample taken for sequencing was PBMCs. The receptors stem from a woman between 18 and 29 years old in good health and CMV-seropositive.

V usage is TRBV9 and J usage is TRBJ2-1; 11 bases map to TRBD2. CDR3 size: 15 residues. Germline CDR1 and CDR2: SGDLS and YYNGEE. V was pared by 6 bases and J by 3 bases, with 5 bases of the junction left unmatched. This chain's CDR3 is CASTAGTSGYNEQFF. The CDR3 coding sequence is TGTGCCAGCACGGCTGGGACTAGCGGCTACAATGAGCAGTTCTTC.

This chain connects TRBV9 to TRBJ2-5; TRBD2 agrees at 7 bases. CDR3 length: 11 residues. Per the germline V gene, CDR1 is SGDLS and CDR2 is YYNGEE. V shed 1 base, J shed 14 bases, and the junction held 5 bases outside the gene matches. This chain's CDR3 is CASSVRAGRYF. The CDR3 coding sequence is TGTGCCAGCAGCGTAAGAGCGGGACGATACTTC.

The chain recombines TRBV7-2 with TRBJ2-5, with a tentative D call TRBD2 (6 bases). Trimming took 0 bases from V and 3 from J, leaving 11 bases between them. The germline V gene encodes CDR1 SGHTA and CDR2 FQGNSA. The CDR3 is made up of 15 amino acids. The CDR3 here is CASSLAAGQKETQYF. As DNA, the CDR3 is TGTGCCAGCAGCTTAGCGGCGGGGCAGAAAGAGACCCAGTACTTC. The full variable domain, in which reference TRBV7-2 and TRBJ2-5 provide the parts outside the CDR3, is GAGVSQSPSNKVTEKGKDVELRCDPISGHTALYWYRQSLGQGLEFLIYFQGNSAPDKSGLPSDRFSAERTGGSVSTLTIQRTQQEDSAVYLCASSLAAGQKETQYFGPGTRLLVL.

This chain uses TRBV14 with TRBJ2-5; 8 nucleotides match TRBD2. The CDR3 totals 16 residues. Trimming at V came to 2 bases and at J to 2 bases, leaving 7 bases not matched to a gene. CDR1 and CDR2 (germline): SGHDN, FVKESK. The CDR3 sequence is CASSQSARGGQETQYF. The CDR3 bases are TGTGCCAGCAGCCAAAGTGCTCGGGGGGGTCAAGAGACCCAGTACTTC.

The chain has TRBV27 and TRBJ2-1, with D tentatively TRBD2 (6 bases). Per the germline V gene, CDR1 is MNHEY and CDR2 is SMNVEV (reference sequence). Trimming took 2 bases from V and 6 from J, leaving 14 bases between them. The CDR3 sequence is 15 residues long. The CDR3 nucleotides read TGTGCCAGCAGTTTAGTTAGCGGAAGCCCCAATGAGCAGTTCTTC. This sequence encodes CASSLVSGSPNEQFF.

The genes are TRBV15 and TRBJ2-7; possibly TRBD2 for D (6 bases). The V and J ends lost 0 bases and 6 bases respectively, with 12 bases between them. CDR1 is LNHNV and CDR2 is YYDKDF in the germline V gene (reference sequence). The CDR3 has 14 amino acids. The CDR3 here is CATSRDPGVGEQYF. CDR3 bases: TGTGCCACCAGCAGAGATCCGGGGGTGGGCGAGCAGTACTTC.

On this clone itself: Other DNA sequences within the sample encode an identical CDR3. Here the CDR3 reads CASSPTSGNPYEQYF. In nucleotides, the CDR3 is TGTGCCAGCAGTCCGACCTCCGGGAACCCCTACGAGCAGTACTTC. The chain couples TRBV27 to TRBJ2-7, with D maybe TRBD2 (5 bases). The germline gives CDR1 MNHEY, CDR2 SMNVEV (reference sequence). The ends were cut back, 5 bases at V and 2 bases at J, with 16 bases in the middle. The CDR3 consists of 15 residues.

The genes are TRBV7-2 and TRBJ1-2, with TRBD1 identical over 9 bases. Germline CDR1 reads SGHTA; CDR2 reads FQGNSA. The CDR3 loop spans 19 amino acids. After removal of 3 bases from V and 0 bases from J, the junction contained 14 bases not matched to a gene. In DNA, the CDR3 is TGTGCCAGCAGCTTCCGTTTTAGTATAGGGACAGGGTCTAACTATGGCTACACCTTC. As protein: CASSFRFSIGTGSNYGYTF. Together with reference TRBV7-2 and TRBJ1-2, the CDR3 gives the full variable domain: GAGVSQSPSNKVTEKGKDVELRCDPISGHTALYWYRQSLGQGLEFLIYFQGNSAPDKSGLPSDRFSAERTGGSVSTLTIQRTQQEDSAVYLCASSFRFSIGTGSNYGYTFGSGTRLTVV.

This clone was seen a handful of times. The chain has TRBV6-5 and TRBJ1-5; possible D gene TRBD1, 5 bases. The germline gives CDR1 MNHEY, CDR2 SVGAGI. The CDR3 is made up of 11 amino acids. V lost 3 bases and J 11 bases, leaving 8 bases between the germline ends. CDR3 region: CASSYEGAQHF. In DNA, the CDR3 is TGTGCCAGCAGTTATGAAGGGGCCCAGCATTTT.

The CDR3 DNA reads as TGTGCCAGCAGTGAAGGACAGGGGTGGGATGAGCAGTTCTTC. It yields the protein CASSEGQGWDEQFF. The chain is built from TRBV2 and TRBJ2-1; 8 bases are a match to TRBD1. CDR3 size: 14 residues. The V and J ends lost 1 base and 8 bases, in that order; junction bases with no gene match: 4. The germline V gene encodes CDR1 SNHLY and CDR2 FYNNEI.

The chain links TRBV18 to TRBJ2-3; the D gene is possibly TRBD2 (6 bases). Trimming cost V 6 bases and J 1 base, with 14 bases left between them. CDR3 length: 15 residues. Germline loops: CDR1 KGHSH, CDR2 LQKENI. The DNA for the CDR3 is TGTGCCAGCTCCCGGAAGACGGGGGGCACAGATACGCAGTATTTT. This sequence encodes CASSRKTGGTDTQYF.

The chain links TRBV6-1 to TRBJ2-2, with a tentative D call TRBD1 (6 bases). Germline V gives CDR1 MNHNS, CDR2 SASEGT. With 7 bases removed from V and 6 bases from J, the gap between germline ends came to 18 bases. The CDR3 consists of 15 residues. CDR3 sequence: CASTPRQVLAGELFF. CDR3 sequence (DNA): TGTGCCAGCACTCCCCGACAGGTGTTGGCCGGGGAGCTGTTTTTT.

This clone has just one count. This chain's CDR3 is CASSQQTGLEQYF. The CDR3 DNA reads as TGCGCCAGCAGCCAACAGACAGGGCTCGAGCAGTACTTC. The chain carries TRBV4-1 and TRBJ2-7, with TRBD1 identical over 7 bases. Trimming at V came to 2 bases and at J to 6 bases, leaving 4 bases not matched to a gene. The CDR3 covers 13 residues. The germline V gene encodes CDR1 MGHRA and CDR2 YSYEKL.

This chain joins TRBV4-1 and TRBJ1-3; D gene ambiguous. Germline loops: CDR1 MGHRA, CDR2 YSYEKL. The CDR3 extends over 15 amino acids. The V and J ends lost 1 base and 0 bases respectively, with 7 bases between them. The CDR3 DNA sequence: TGCGCCAGCAGCCAAGCTTCCGGCTCTGGAAACACCATATATTTT. Translated: CASSQASGSGNTIYF.

The chain employs TRBV6-1 and TRBJ1-5; weak D call: TRBD1 (5 bases). The V end was cut by 8 bases, the J end by 11 bases, with 22 bases between. Germline CDR1 is MNHNS and CDR2 is SASEGT. The CDR3 contains 14 residues. The CDR3, as DNA: TGTGCCAGCGGGCAGGGCGGTGTCGATGAGGCCCAGCATTTT. It yields the protein CASGQGGVDEAQHF.

This rearrangement joins TRBV13 to TRBJ2-5; D ambiguous. The J call is uncertain, as TRBJ2-7 better fits the DNA end. The germline CDR1 and CDR2 sequences are PRHDT and FYEKMQ (reference sequence). This CDR3 contains 13 residues. The CDR3 reads CASSLGVAYEQYF. In DNA, the CDR3 is TGTGCCAGCAGCTTAGGGGTCGCCTACGAGCAGTACTTC.

CDR3 loop: CASSLFLFAQETQYF. CDR3 sequence (DNA): TGTGCCAGCAGCTTGTTTTTATTTGCGCAAGAGACCCAGTACTTC. This chain joins TRBV7-2 and TRBJ2-5; the D is unclear. The germline V gene has CDR1 SGHTA and CDR2 FQGNSA. V lost 3 bases and J 2 bases, leaving 13 bases between the germline ends. The CDR3 is 15 residues long.

This rearrangement joins TRBV5-4 to TRBJ2-5; D perhaps matches TRBD2 (7 bases). The CDR3 is made up of 16 amino acids. The germline V gene has CDR1 SGHNT and CDR2 YYREEE (reference sequence). V was trimmed by 7 bases and J by 1 base, leaving 20 bases between them. The CDR3 nucleotides are TGTGCCAGCGCGGGGGCAAGGACCGCCGCCCAAGAGACCCAGTACTTC. This encodes CASAGARTAAQETQYF.